This TCR beta chain was found in a study of T-cell memory formation after mild COVID-19. At least ten counts were recorded for this clonotype. What it recognizes is unknown. From germline, CDR1 is SGHRS and CDR2 YFSETQ. V lost 4 bases, J lost 2 bases, and 7 bases stayed unmatched. This CDR3 has 15 amino acids. 5'RACE, which relied on constant-segment primers, yielded TCR alpha and TCR beta cDNA libraries carrying sample barcodes and UMIs. MiXCR, applied by TCRdb to the 5' RACE reads, yields one record per CDR3 protein. The sample includes under 350,000 distinct CDR3 sequences, 15% to 20% of them seen just once. Study-wide findings and caveats: Clones that shrank (day 15 to 85) were balanced CD4/CD8, whereas later expanders leaned CD4+. Second-wave clones with a day 37 peak had unconfirmed SARS-CoV-2 specificity.

The receptor comes from a man in his late teens or twenties who had mild COVID-19 (a few samples of this study predate the infection). Cell type and time point are not known. The J gene is TRBJ2-3, the V gene TRBV5-1; 7 bases align to TRBD1. Source material: PBMCs or a T cell subset sorted from them (not recorded which). DNA for the CDR3: TGCGCCAGCAGCGCGGCAGGGGGTGACACAGATACGCAGTATTTT. It specifies CASSAAGGDTDTQYF. Full variable domain (rest looked up from reference TRBV5-1 and TRBJ2-3): KAGVTQTPRYLIKTRGQQVTLSCSPISGHRSVSWYQQTPGQGLQFLFEYFSETQRNKGNFPGRFSGRQFSNSRSEMNVSTLELGDSALYLCASSAAGGDTDTQYFGPGTRLTVL.